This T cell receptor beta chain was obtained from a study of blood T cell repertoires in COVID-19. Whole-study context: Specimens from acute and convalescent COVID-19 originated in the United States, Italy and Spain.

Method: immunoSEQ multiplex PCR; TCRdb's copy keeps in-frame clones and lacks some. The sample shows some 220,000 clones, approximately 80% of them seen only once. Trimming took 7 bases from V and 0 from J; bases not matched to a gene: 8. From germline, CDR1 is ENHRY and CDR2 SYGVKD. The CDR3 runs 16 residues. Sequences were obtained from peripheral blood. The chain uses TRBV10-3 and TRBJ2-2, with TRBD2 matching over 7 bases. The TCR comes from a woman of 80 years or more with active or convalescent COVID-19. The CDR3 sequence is CAINSGLNANTGELFF. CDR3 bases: TGTGCCATCAATAGCGGGCTAAATGCGAACACCGGGGAGCTGTTTTTT.